These 14 T cell receptor beta chains came from one sample sequenced in a study of CD8+CD57+ T cells in acquired aplastic anemia (dated by TCRdb to 2016 to 2018). Flow cytometry had shown CD8+CD57+ cell expansion in the patients selected for sequencing. TCRdb records Illumina HiSeq 2000 as the sequencer. Profiling of TCR beta VDJ combinations and CDR3 sequences used genomic DNA as the template. The public reads were reanalyzed by TCRdb: fastp trimming at Q25, MiXCR alignment, in-frame beta chains only. Entries are consolidated by CDR3 protein sequence, retaining the most common genes and DNA. The sample table contains 190,000 or so distinct CDR3 sequences; only one count was recorded for less than 60% of them. The ten largest account for under 2% of the sample. The sample was sorted CD4+, CD8+, or CD8+CD57+ T cells (not recorded which) from PBMCs. These TCRs come from a human donor with aplastic anemia.

This clonotype occurred many times. The chain couples TRBV20-1 to TRBJ1-5, with TRBD1 matching 9 bases. This CDR3 is 15 amino acids long. Losses at the gene ends were 6 bases for V and 3 bases for J; bases not matched to a gene: 9. The germline V gene encodes CDR1 DFQATT and CDR2 SNEGSKA (reference sequence). The CDR3 DNA sequence: TGCAGTGCAGTAGAGGGACAGGGACTCAATCAGCCCCAGCATTTT. Protein sequence: CSAVEGQGLNQPQHF.

The table lists this clonotype with many counts. The chain couples TRBV4-2 to TRBJ2-3; D may be TRBD2 (5 bases). This CDR3 spans 15 amino acids. Germline assignment: CDR1 LGHNA and CDR2 YNFKEQ. Trimming stripped 3 bases from V and 3 bases from J, with 13 bases between. Here the CDR3 reads CASSQGALRTDTQYF. CDR3 bases: TGTGCCAGCAGCCAGGGAGCGTTACGTACAGATACGCAGTATTTT.

The chain carries TRBV6-5 and TRBJ1-1; D unresolved. The germline V gene encodes CDR1 MNHEY and CDR2 SVGAGI. V lost 4 bases, J lost 1 base, and 7 bases lay in between. The CDR3 length is 13 residues. CDR3 coding DNA: TGTGCCAGCAGTTGGGCGGGGAACACTGAAGCTTTCTTT. The encoded protein is CASSWAGNTEAFF.

Concerning this clonotype itself: This may be a read error, as it is one base from a much larger clone. The gene calls are TRBV30 and TRBJ2-7, with D hard to call. The CDR3 has 11 residues. CDR1 is GTSNPN, CDR2 SVGIG, per germline (reference sequence). The CDR3 coding sequence is TGTGCCTGCGGAGCCTCCCACGAGCAGTACTTC. Protein product: CACGASHEQYF.

V is TRBV6-5 and J is TRBJ2-1; 13 bases map to TRBD2. Germline CDR1 reads MNHEY; CDR2 reads SVGAGI. Unmatched junction bases numbered 2, after V lost 2 bases and J lost 7 bases. The CDR3 has 15 amino acids. CDR3 loop: CASSYVLAGGNEQFF. In DNA, the CDR3 is TGTGCCAGCAGTTACGTACTAGCGGGGGGGAATGAGCAGTTCTTC.

The table lists this clonotype with many counts. The gene calls are TRBV29-1 and TRBJ2-7; possibly TRBD1 or TRBD2 for D (5 bases each). Trimming cost V 7 bases and J 2 bases, with 12 bases left between them. The CDR3 covers 12 residues. Germline V lookup: CDR1 SQVTM, CDR2 ANQGSEA. CDR3 coding DNA: TGCAGCGGATGGGACCCACCCTACGAGCAGTACTTC. Translation: CSGWDPPYEQYF.

As regards this clonotype: The conserved phenylalanine or tryptophan is not found at the CDR3 terminus, so this likely reflects a read error. The DNA is left out, because the CDR3 cannot be placed on it with certainty; the CDR3 is given as TCRdb lists it. The chain has TRBV10-3 and TRBJ1-3; whether TRBD1, the table's D call, matches the DNA was not checked. Germline loops: CDR1 ENHRY, CDR2 SYGVKD. The CDR3 spans 8 amino acids, including both terminal residues. The CDR3 loop is CANPHAPR.

The chain uses TRBV19 and TRBJ2-5, with D tentatively TRBD1 or TRBD2 (5 bases each). V lost 5 bases and J 5 bases, leaving 18 bases between the germline ends. The CDR3 covers 15 residues. Per the germline V gene, CDR1 is LNHDA and CDR2 is SQIVND (reference sequence). Here the CDR3 reads CASSPWASWGETQYF. The CDR3 DNA is TGTGCCAGTAGTCCATGGGCCAGTTGGGGGGAGACCCAGTACTTC. The full variable domain, with the rest looked up from reference TRBV19 and TRBJ2-5, is DGGITQSPKYLFRKEGQNVTLSCEQNLNHDAMYWYRQDPGQGLRLIYYSQIVNDFQKGDIAEGYSVSREKKESFPLTVTSAQKNPTAFYLCASSPWASWGETQYFGPGTRLLVL.

This clonotype was recorded many times. The V and J genes are TRBV19 and TRBJ2-7; no definite D call. With 2 bases removed from V and 1 base from J, the gap between germline ends came to 9 bases. Germline V lookup: CDR1 LNHDA, CDR2 SQIVND (reference sequence). CDR3 length equals 14 residues. The CDR3 DNA reads TGTGCCAGTAGTATAAGCGCCAGTTCCTACGAGCAGTACTTC. Protein product: CASSISASSYEQYF.

The chain joins TRBV7-9 to TRBJ2-1, with D perhaps being TRBD1 or TRBD2 (6 bases each). CDR1 is SEHNR and CDR2 is FQNEAQ in the germline V gene (reference sequence). With 2 bases removed from V and 13 bases from J, the gap between germline ends came to 9 bases. This CDR3 has 11 amino acids. The CDR3: CASSLTGTQFF. DNA of the CDR3: TGTGCCAGCAGCTTAACAGGGACTCAGTTCTTC.

There are a few counts of this clonotype. J is TRBJ1-1 and V is TRBV2; 8 positions match TRBD1. The length of the CDR3 is 15 residues. Looked up from germline, CDR1 is SNHLY and CDR2 is FYNNEI. V trimming: 7 bases; J trimming: 3 bases; junction bases outside the gene matches: 10. CDR3 DNA: TGTGCCAGCAAGGGACAGGCGTTGAGTGACACTGAAGCTTTCTTT. This codes for CASKGQALSDTEAFF.

V gene TRBV2 combines with J gene TRBJ2-2, with TRBD1 as a possible D gene (5 bases). Trimming shortened V by 4 bases and J by 13 bases, and 13 bases separated the two germline ends. CDR3 length equals 12 residues. CDR1 is SNHLY, CDR2 FYNNEI, per germline. CDR3 sequence reads: CASSVKGLGLFF. For the CDR3, the DNA is TGTGCCAGCAGTGTCAAGGGGTTAGGGCTGTTTTTT.

The chain couples TRBV29-1 to TRBJ1-2; D remains ambiguous. Germline assignment: CDR1 SQVTM and CDR2 ANQGSEA. This CDR3 has 13 amino acids. Trimming shortened V by 7 bases and J by 3 bases, and 15 bases separated the two germline ends. The CDR3 reads CSAQVGRYYGYTF. Written as DNA, the CDR3 is TGCAGCGCTCAGGTTGGACGTTACTATGGCTACACCTTC.

This clonotype was picked up many times. The chain combines TRBV7-9 with TRBJ2-5; 8 nucleotides match TRBD2. The germline gives CDR1 SEHNR, CDR2 FQNEAQ (reference sequence). After removal of 5 bases from V and 6 bases from J, the junction contained 5 bases not matched to a gene. This CDR3 spans 13 amino acids. For the CDR3, the DNA is TGTGCCAGCAGCGCTACTAGCGGAAAGACCCAGTACTTC. This gives the protein CASSATSGKTQYF.